Below, 18 T cell receptor beta chains from the same sample are listed, as sequenced in a study of CD8 T cells in ankylosing spondylitis. Study-level points and caveats: A motif of several highly homologous TCR beta variants was seen as apparently characteristic of ankylosing spondylitis blood.

TCRdb re-called the 5' RACE reads with MiXCR, one entry per CDR3 protein. The sample yields more than 600,000 distinct CDR3 sequences, around 20% seen once. No antigens are known for them. Material: blood, either unsorted or a sorted T cell fraction (not recorded which). The receptor source for this set is a male donor with ankylosing spondylitis.

In its sample, this clonotype was seen a few times. The chain joins TRBV12-3 or TRBV12-4 to TRBJ2-1; TRBD1 agrees at 8 bases. The CDR3 loop spans 15 amino acids. Trimming at V came to 2 bases and at J to 8 bases, leaving 8 bases not matched to a gene. As DNA, the CDR3 is TGTGCCAGCAGTTTAATGGACAGGGCTTGGGATGAGCAGTTCTTC. It translates to CASSLMDRAWDEQFF.

This clonotype turned up a few times. The chain is built from TRBV28 and TRBJ1-2; D is unresolved. Trimming cost V 5 bases and J 8 bases, with 12 bases left between them. The CDR3 is made up of 12 amino acids. Germline values: CDR1 MDHEN, CDR2 SYDVKM. The DNA for the CDR3 is TGTGCCAGCAGTCCCTCCATCGGAGGCTACACCTTC. It specifies CASSPSIGGYTF.

This clonotype was observed a handful of times. The chain is built from TRBV3-1 and TRBJ2-1; 7 bases map to TRBD2. This CDR3 region has 16 residues. Germline values: CDR1 LGHDT, CDR2 YNNKEL (reference sequence). The V and J ends lost 3 bases and 2 bases, in that order; junction bases with no gene match: 7. For the CDR3, the DNA is TGTGCCAGCAGCCATATCCCTAGCGGTCCCTACAATGAGCAGTTCTTC. It codes for CASSHIPSGPYNEQFF.

The chain is built from TRBV4-3 and TRBJ2-4; the D gene is possibly TRBD1 (6 bases). V was clipped by 0 bases and J by 0 bases, with 15 bases between them. Germline loops: CDR1 LGHNA, CDR2 YSLEER. CDR3 size: 18 residues. The DNA for the CDR3 is TGCGCCAGCAGCCAAGATACAGGGCATCGTCTAGCCAAAAACATTCAGTACTTC. Protein: CASSQDTGHRLAKNIQYF.

The chain has TRBV7-9 and TRBJ2-2, with a possible D match to TRBD1 (5 bases). V was clipped by 5 bases and J by 3 bases, with 13 bases between them. This CDR3 region has 15 residues. Per the germline V gene, CDR1 is SEHNR and CDR2 is FQNEAQ (reference sequence). The CDR3 DNA reads as TGTGCCAGCAGCACGCCCCTACAGGACACCGGGGAGCTGTTTTTT. Its translation is CASSTPLQDTGELFF. Drawing the rest from reference TRBV7-9 and TRBJ2-2, the complete variable domain is DTGVSQNPRHKITKRGQNVTFRCDPISEHNRLYWYRQTLGQGPEFLTYFQNEAQLEKSRLLSDRFSAERPKGSFSTLEIQRTEQGDSAMYLCASSTPLQDTGELFFGEGSRLTVL.

This clonotype was counted a few times. The chain is built from TRBV9 and TRBJ1-4; possibly TRBD1 for D (5 bases). The germline V and J ends were trimmed by 0 bases and 2 bases, with 8 bases remaining between them. The CDR3 runs to 15 residues. The germline V gene encodes CDR1 SGDLS and CDR2 YYNGEE. The CDR3 nucleotides are TGTGCCAGCAGCGTAGACGGGACGACTAATGAAAAACTGTTTTTT. This translates into CASSVDGTTNEKLFF.

This chain links TRBV6-5 with TRBJ2-5; TRBD2 might be the D (5 bases). The CDR3 is 16 amino acids. CDR1 and CDR2 (germline): MNHEY, SVGAGI. V lost 2 bases and J 5 bases, leaving 18 bases between the germline ends. The CDR3 region has the DNA TGTGCCAGCAGTTACGTATCAGCCGCGGACTGGGAGACCCAGTACTTC. Its protein is CASSYVSAADWETQYF.

This clonotype was detected only a few times. The chain has TRBV7-9 and TRBJ2-3; 9 nucleotides match TRBD2. The ends lost 0 bases at V and 2 bases at J; junction bases unmatched: 6. CDR1 is SEHNR, CDR2 FQNEAQ, per germline (reference sequence). The CDR3 has 17 residues. For the CDR3, the DNA is TGTGCCAGCAGCTTAGCGTTGTCTAGCGGGGCCACAGATACGCAGTATTTT. Protein sequence: CASSLALSSGATDTQYF.

The CDR3 reads CASSLRFGTALGTDTQYF. The CDR3, as DNA: TGTGCCAGCAGCTTGAGGTTTGGGACAGCCCTCGGGACAGATACGCAGTATTTT. V is TRBV5-5 and J is TRBJ2-3; 7 bases match TRBD1. V lost 1 base, J lost 3 bases, and 14 bases stayed unmatched. The CDR3 covers 18 residues. CDR1 SGHKS and CDR2 YYEKEE come from the germline V gene (reference sequence).

This clonotype has a handful of counts. This sequence joins TRBV6-5 and TRBJ1-2, with 8 positions matching TRBD1. From germline, CDR1 is MNHEY and CDR2 SVGAGI. CDR3 size: 15 residues. Trimming at V came to 4 bases and at J to 2 bases, leaving 6 bases not matched to a gene. The CDR3 DNA reads as TGTGCCAGCAGTTCCACAGGGGGTGAAAACTATGGCTACACCTTC. It yields the protein CASSSTGGENYGYTF.

This clonotype was found a few times. The V gene is TRBV4-1, the J gene TRBJ1-2; 12 nucleotides match TRBD1. CDR1 is MGHRA and CDR2 is YSYEKL in the germline V gene. The CDR3 is 17 residues long. V lost 2 bases to trimming and J lost 4 bases; unmatched junction nucleotides: 8. The CDR3 nucleotides are TGCGCCAGCAGCCAATCACCCCGGGACAGGGGGCCCTATGGCTACACCTTC. Its protein is CASSQSPRDRGPYGYTF.

The chain employs TRBV9 and TRBJ2-3, with D possibly TRBD2 on 5 matching bases. This CDR3 spans 16 amino acids. Germline CDR1 is SGDLS and CDR2 is YYNGEE. Trimming took off 0 bases at V and 4 bases at J, with 15 bases between the two ends. The chain's CDR3 is CASSVENRARADTQYF. CDR3 DNA sequence: TGTGCCAGCAGCGTAGAGAACAGAGCGAGGGCAGATACGCAGTATTTT.

The rearrangement joins TRBV9 to TRBJ2-1; 10 nucleotides match TRBD1. The CDR3 extends over 15 amino acids. In germline, CDR1 is SGDLS, CDR2 YYNGEE. V gave up 0 bases and J gave up 8 bases; unmatched junction bases: 5. The CDR3 region has the DNA TGTGCCAGCAGCGTAGGGGGGACAGGGGCAGATGAGCAGTTCTTC. Translated: CASSVGGTGADEQFF.

The chain carries TRBV13 and TRBJ2-7, with 10 bases fitting TRBD2. This CDR3 has 15 amino acids. CDR1 and CDR2 from the germline V gene are PRHDT and FYEKMQ (reference sequence). Unmatched junction bases numbered 3, after V lost 0 bases and J lost 4 bases. The DNA for the CDR3 is TGTGCCAGCAGCTTAGGGGTACTAGCGGGGTACGAGCAGTACTTC. This encodes CASSLGVLAGYEQYF.

This clonotype was counted ten times or more. The chain links TRBV4-2 to TRBJ2-1; D is perhaps TRBD2 (6 bases). Germline CDR1 reads LGHNA; CDR2 reads YNFKEQ. The CDR3 totals 13 residues. Trimming removed 6 bases from V and 9 bases from J, with 15 bases in between. The CDR3 loop is CASRRVDGGEQFF. The CDR3 bases are TGTGCCAGCAGACGCGTCGACGGGGGTGAGCAGTTCTTC.

This clonotype occurred many times. The chain has TRBV7-9 and TRBJ1-1; a weak D match, TRBD1 (6 bases). Germline CDR1 SEHNR, CDR2 FQNEAQ (reference sequence). The V and J ends lost 4 bases and 2 bases respectively, with 8 bases between them. This CDR3 contains 13 residues. The CDR3 protein is CASSSGGNTEAFF. CDR3 DNA sequence: TGTGCCAGCAGCTCCGGGGGCAACACTGAAGCTTTCTTT.

This clonotype was observed a handful of times. This sequence joins TRBV28 and TRBJ2-5; TRBD2 aligns across 7 bases. V was pared by 1 base and J by 5 bases, with 10 bases of the junction left unmatched. There are 16 residues in the CDR3. CDR1 and CDR2 (germline): MDHEN, SYDVKM. CDR3 bases: TGTGCCAGCAGTTTATCGCTAGCGGTCCGCGGCGAGACCCAGTACTTC. This translates into CASSLSLAVRGETQYF.

This chain uses TRBV29-1 with TRBJ1-2; D may be TRBD1 (5 bases). V dropped 4 bases and J dropped 4 bases, with 13 bases sitting between them. The germline V gene encodes CDR1 SQVTM and CDR2 ANQGSEA. This CDR3 comprises 13 residues. The CDR3 nucleotides are TGCAGCGTTGTACTCGACGACAGCTATGGCTACACCTTC. Translating gives CSVVLDDSYGYTF. Complete variable domain (other parts from reference TRBV29-1 and TRBJ1-2): SAVISQKPSRDICQRGTSLTIQCQVDSQVTMMFWYRQQPGQSLTLIATANQGSEATYESGFVIDKFPISRPNLTFSTLTVSNMSPEDSSIYLCSVVLDDSYGYTFGSGTRLTVV.